Below, 19 T cell receptor beta chains from the same sample are listed, as sequenced in a study of blood T cell repertoires in COVID-19 (dated by TCRdb to the early 2020s). Receptors were amplified or captured by the immunoSEQ multiplex PCR assay. The table comes from immuneACCESS by way of TCRdb, which keeps in-frame sequences with V and J called. Part of the clones is missing from these tables; in studies checked, under half for an unresolved V gene and the rest for unknown reasons. This sample gives a few hundred thousand clones in total; 85% of them show up just once. The top ten hold more than 6% of the sample. Sequenced sample: peripheral blood. The receptor source for this set is a human donor in a cohort sampled during active COVID-19.

The table lists this clone with a few counts. The genes are TRBV23-1 and TRBJ1-3; D remains unclear. TRBV23-1 is an ORF; its function is uncertain. The V and J ends lost 8 bases and 1 base respectively, with 12 bases between them. CDR3 size: 14 residues. The CDR3 DNA sequence: TGCGCCAGCCCCCAGCGGTATTCTGGAAACACCATATATTTT. Translating it yields CASPQRYSGNTIYF.

This clone came up many times. Other DNA sequences in the same sample also yield this CDR3. V and J are TRBV6-4 and TRBJ2-2; the D gene is possibly TRBD2 (5 bases). The V gene's germline CDR1 is MRHNA and CDR2 SNTAGT. V lost 4 bases to trimming and J lost 3 bases, with 6 bases between them. The CDR3 is 13 residues long. CDR3 nucleotide sequence: TGTGCCAGCAGTGCGGGGTACACCGGGGAGCTGTTTTTT. Amino acid sequence: CASSAGYTGELFF.

V and J are TRBV5-1 and TRBJ1-2, with 12 bases matching TRBD1. Unmatched junction bases numbered 5, after V lost 4 bases and J lost 4 bases. Germline values: CDR1 SGHRS, CDR2 YFSETQ. This CDR3 is 15 amino acids long. This CDR3 is CASSRDRGLLYGYTF. CDR3 DNA: TGCGCCAGCAGCAGGGACAGGGGGCTTCTCTATGGCTACACCTTC.

About this clone: At the DNA level, this CDR3 is encoded by other sequences in the same sample as well. In DNA, the CDR3 is TGCGCCAGCAGCTGGACAGGGGCTTACGAGCAGTACTTC. This translates into CASSWTGAYEQYF. V gene TRBV5-1 combines with J gene TRBJ2-7; 9 positions match TRBD1. The CDR3 totals 13 residues. Per germline, CDR1 SGHRS and CDR2 YFSETQ. Trimming removed 3 bases from V and 4 bases from J; junction bases left unmatched: 2.

This chain links TRBV13 with TRBJ2-7; 7 bases match TRBD2. The junction had 5 bases not matched to a gene; V was cut back by 1 base and J by 2 bases. Germline loops: CDR1 PRHDT, CDR2 FYEKMQ (reference sequence). This CDR3 has 15 amino acids. CDR3 nucleotides: TGTGCCAGCAGCTTAGACCCGGGGGGAACCTACGAGCAGTACTTC. Protein: CASSLDPGGTYEQYF. Drawing the rest from reference TRBV13 and TRBJ2-7, the complete variable domain is AAGVIQSPRHLIKEKRETATLKCYPIPRHDTVYWYQQGPGQDPQFLISFYEKMQSDKGSIPDRFSAQQFSDYHSELNMSSLELGDSALYFCASSLDPGGTYEQYFGPGTRLTVT.

The genes are TRBV30 and TRBJ2-7; the match to TRBD1 covers 8 bases. This CDR3 is 15 amino acids long. The V gene's germline CDR1 is GTSNPN and CDR2 SVGIG (reference sequence). Trimming took 2 bases from V and 3 from J; bases not matched to a gene: 9. CDR3 residues: CAWSTDRGASYEQYF. The CDR3 region has the DNA TGTGCCTGGAGTACCGACAGGGGCGCTAGCTACGAGCAGTACTTC.

This chain links TRBV5-1 with TRBJ2-4; TRBD1 matches at 10 bases. This CDR3 contains 11 residues. Germline V lookup: CDR1 SGHRS, CDR2 YFSETQ. The J segment lost 13 bases and the V segment lost 3 bases, leaving 1 base of the junction unmatched. The CDR3 reads CASSSGQGQYF. CDR3 nucleotides: TGCGCCAGCAGCTCGGGACAGGGGCAGTACTTC.

The chain couples TRBV19 to TRBJ2-1; possible D gene TRBD1, 6 bases. Trimming removed 9 bases at V and 6 bases at J, with 18 bases between. Germline loops: CDR1 LNHDA, CDR2 SQIVND (reference sequence). The CDR3 spans 14 residues. The CDR3 sequence: CASAGGQPPNEQFF. As DNA, the CDR3 is TGTGCCAGCGCCGGTGGACAGCCCCCCAATGAGCAGTTCTTC.

The V and J genes are TRBV5-1 and TRBJ2-6; unclear D gene. This CDR3 is built from 13 residues. Germline values: CDR1 SGHRS, CDR2 YFSETQ. The V gene lost 3 bases and the J gene lost 4 bases, with 5 bases spanning the gap. The DNA for the CDR3 is TGCGCCAGCAGCTGGGCGGGGGCCAACGTCCTGACTTTC. It yields the protein CASSWAGANVLTF.

The CDR3 reads CASSRGLAGTTDTQYF. CDR3 nucleotides: TGCGCCAGCAGCCGGGGTTTAGCGGGGACCACAGATACGCAGTATTTT. The genes are TRBV5-1 and TRBJ2-3; 8 positions agree with TRBD2. V was clipped by 4 bases and J by 2 bases; unmatched bases: 9. The CDR3 totals 16 residues. CDR1 is SGHRS and CDR2 is YFSETQ in the germline V gene.

The chain couples TRBV12-5 to TRBJ2-6; D unresolved. V shed 0 bases and J shed 0 bases, with 12 bases lying between them. The CDR3 has 18 amino acids. Germline V gene data show CDR1 as LGHNT and CDR2 as FRNRAP. CDR3 nucleotide sequence: TGTGCTAGTGGTTTGGTTAGCAAGACGGCCTCTGGGGCCAACGTCCTGACTTTC. Translating gives CASGLVSKTASGANVLTF.

The rearrangement uses TRBV7-9 and TRBJ2-1; 7 bases are shared with TRBD1. This CDR3 has 16 amino acids. V trimming: 1 base; J trimming: 0 bases; junction bases outside the gene matches: 3. Per germline, CDR1 SEHNR and CDR2 FQNEAQ (reference sequence). As DNA, the CDR3 is TGTGCCAGCAGCTTAGAATGGGACAGCTCCTACAATGAGCAGTTCTTC. Protein product: CASSLEWDSSYNEQFF.

The CDR3 nucleotides are TGTGCCAGCAGCTTACTTGCCGGTAGCTCCTACGAGCAGTACTTC. This gives the protein CASSLLAGSSYEQYF. V and J are TRBV11-2 and TRBJ2-7; D gene ambiguous. Trimming took 2 bases from V and 0 from J, leaving 11 bases between them. Germline loops: CDR1 SGHAT, CDR2 FQNNGV. The CDR3 has 15 amino acids.

The V and J genes are TRBV19 and TRBJ2-7, with 11 bases lining up with TRBD1. With V trimmed by 5 bases and J by 5 bases, 5 bases remained unmatched. Per the germline V gene, CDR1 is LNHDA and CDR2 is SQIVND (reference sequence). The CDR3 is 14 residues long. CDR3 coding DNA: TGTGCCAGTAGTCTCGGACAGGGGGCTCACGAGCAGTACTTC. Protein: CASSLGQGAHEQYF. The whole variable domain, filled in from reference TRBV19 and TRBJ2-7, reads DGGITQSPKYLFRKEGQNVTLSCEQNLNHDAMYWYRQDPGQGLRLIYYSQIVNDFQKGDIAEGYSVSREKKESFPLTVTSAQKNPTAFYLCASSLGQGAHEQYFGPGTRLTVT.

The rearrangement links TRBV30 to TRBJ1-1; 7 nucleotides match TRBD1. Germline CDR1 reads GTSNPN; CDR2 reads SVGIG (reference sequence). This CDR3 has 12 amino acids. J lost 5 bases, V lost 3 bases, and 3 bases had no gene match. The DNA for the CDR3 is TGTGCCTGGAGCCCAGGGGGTACTGAAGCTTTCTTT. Translating it yields CAWSPGGTEAFF.

V gene TRBV20-1 combines with J gene TRBJ2-6; the D gene is possibly TRBD1 (6 bases). Looked up from germline, CDR1 is DFQATT and CDR2 is SNEGSKA (reference sequence). V gave up 3 bases and J gave up 4 bases, with 10 bases separating them. The CDR3 is 14 amino acids. CDR3 in amino acids: CSASWQGGANVLTF. CDR3 DNA sequence: TGCAGTGCTAGTTGGCAGGGGGGGGCCAACGTCCTGACTTTC.

J is TRBJ2-2 and V is TRBV24-1; tentative D call: TRBD1 (5 bases). CDR3 length: 19 amino acids. Germline CDR1 and CDR2: KGHDR and SFDVKD. Trimming took off 5 bases at V and 1 base at J, with 22 bases between the two ends. CDR3 bases: TGTGCCACCAGTGCTATTTCCGGCTCCGGACAACAGAACACCGGGGAGCTGTTTTTT. Translating gives CATSAISGSGQQNTGELFF.

J is TRBJ2-7 and V is TRBV3-1 (or the pseudogene TRBV3-2); D might be TRBD1 (5 bases). The V and J ends lost 1 base and 10 bases respectively, with 8 bases between them. In germline, CDR1 is LGHDT, CDR2 YNNKEL (reference sequence). The CDR3 is 11 amino acids. This CDR3 reads CASSQGQKQYF. CDR3 in DNA: TGTGCCAGCAGCCAAGGACAGAAACAGTACTTC.

This chain joins TRBV24-1 and TRBJ2-1; TRBD2 matches at 9 bases. CDR1 KGHDR and CDR2 SFDVKD come from the germline V gene. V trimming: 4 bases; J trimming: 7 bases; junction bases outside the gene matches: 13. CDR3 length: 17 amino acids. CDR3: CATSDLPGGTSPNEQFF. In DNA, the CDR3 is TGTGCCACCAGTGACCTCCCTGGAGGGACTAGCCCGAATGAGCAGTTCTTC.